These 13 T cell receptor beta chains originate from one sample sequenced in a study of OX40 agonist ivuxolimab in advanced cancers. The data were produced by immunoSEQ multiplex PCR, yet TCRdb's version contains in-frame clones alone and is incomplete. The repertoire consists of fewer than 95,000 clones, with about 90% occurring once and the leading ten covering over 0.8%. The sample was CD4+ or CD8+ T cells sorted from blood, taken in a trial of the OX40 agonist ivuxolimab. The receptor source for this set is an adult with an advanced solid tumor such as melanoma, head and neck, liver or kidney cancer.

This clone was recorded only once. V usage is TRBV6-4 and J usage is TRBJ2-3; TRBD2 matches at 7 bases. Per germline, CDR1 MRHNA and CDR2 SNTAGT. V lost 3 bases, J lost 6 bases, and 12 bases stayed unmatched. This CDR3 is built from 16 residues. The DNA for the CDR3 is TGTGCCAGCAGTGATCTTGGAGGCGGGAGACCGGATACGCAGTATTTT. Residues: CASSDLGGGRPDTQYF.

The chain recombines TRBV6-1 with TRBJ2-7, with a tentative D call TRBD2 (6 bases). V was shortened by 2 bases and J by 3 bases, with 14 bases between the two germline ends. CDR1 is MNHNS, CDR2 SASEGT, per germline. The CDR3 is 15 amino acids. CDR3 DNA: TGTGCCAGCAGTGAAAGTCCGGTGCGGGGCTACGAGCAGTACTTC. Its protein product is CASSESPVRGYEQYF.

The genes are TRBV7-3 and TRBJ2-7; unclear D gene. The CDR3 contains 13 residues. Trimming pared 2 bases from V and 7 bases from J, leaving 12 bases between. Germline V gene data show CDR1 as SGHTA and CDR2 as FQGTGA. CDR3 sequence reads: CASSLGYNSEQYF. CDR3 DNA: TGTGCCAGCAGCTTAGGATATAACTCGGAGCAGTACTTC.

This chain connects TRBV7-8 to TRBJ2-3; 14 bases map to TRBD2. This CDR3 spans 18 amino acids. From germline, CDR1 is SGHVS and CDR2 FQNEAQ. The trim removed 4 bases at V and 6 bases at J, leaving 12 bases unmatched. CDR3 residues: CASSSRRGLAGVPDTQYF. CDR3 coding DNA: TGTGCCAGCAGCTCCCGAAGGGGACTAGCGGGAGTCCCCGATACGCAGTATTTT.

The chain recombines TRBV19 with TRBJ1-2, with TRBD1 as a possible D gene (5 bases). Per germline, CDR1 LNHDA and CDR2 SQIVND (reference sequence). The V end lost 3 bases, the J end lost 5 bases, and 10 bases lay between the germline ends. The CDR3 contains 13 residues. CDR3 DNA: TGTGCCAGTAGTATGAGAGGGGTGTATGGCTACACCTTC. It codes for CASSMRGVYGYTF.

This rearrangement joins TRBV6-5 to TRBJ1-6; D is unclear. This CDR3 comprises 13 residues. Germline V gene data show CDR1 as MNHEY and CDR2 as SVGAGI. Trimming stripped 7 bases from V and 6 bases from J, with 10 bases between. The CDR3 DNA follows: TGTGCCAGCACCCCCGATCTTAATTCACCCCTCCACTTT. As protein: CASTPDLNSPLHF.

The chain combines TRBV6-6 with TRBJ1-2; D is undetermined. CDR1 MNHNY and CDR2 SVGAGI come from the germline V gene (reference sequence). This CDR3 spans 11 amino acids. The ends were cut back, 11 bases at V and 7 bases at J, with 14 bases in the middle. The CDR3 sequence: CAVLAPGGYTF. In DNA, the CDR3 is TGTGCCGTCTTGGCCCCCGGTGGCTACACCTTC.

The J gene is TRBJ1-1, the V gene TRBV7-9; D not certain. Trimming removed 0 bases from V and 7 bases from J, with 12 bases in between. The CDR3 loop spans 14 amino acids. Germline V gene sequence: CDR1 SEHNR, CDR2 FQNEAQ (reference sequence). CDR3 in DNA: TGTGCCAGCAGCTTAGCTCTCAGATTATTTGAAGCTTTCTTT. Its translation is CASSLALRLFEAFF.

As concerns this clone: The junction and the germline gene differ at one end; a read error may be behind it. This chain joins TRBV11-2 and TRBJ2-3; D may match TRBD1 or TRBD2 (7 bases each). In germline, CDR1 is SGHAT, CDR2 FQNNGV. This CDR3 has 16 amino acids. Written as DNA, the CDR3 is TGTGCCAGCAGCCTAGACAGGGTTTGGGGGGGAGATACGCAGTATTTT. This encodes CASSLDRVWGGDTQYF.

The J gene is TRBJ2-3, the V gene TRBV7-2, with 8 bases fitting TRBD2. V was pared by 3 bases and J by 2 bases, with 4 bases of the junction left unmatched. CDR3 length: 15 residues. Germline assignment: CDR1 SGHTA and CDR2 FQGNSA. CDR3 protein: CASSLTGGPTDTQYF. The DNA of the CDR3 is TGTGCCAGCAGCTTGACGGGAGGGCCCACAGATACGCAGTATTTT.

The chain employs TRBV5-1 and TRBJ2-6; no clear D. CDR1 is SGHRS, CDR2 YFSETQ, per germline. Trimming removed 0 bases at V and 4 bases at J, with 5 bases between. The CDR3 contains 14 residues. Written as DNA, the CDR3 is TGCGCCAGCAGCTTGGCCTTGGGGGCCAACGTCCTGACTTTC. Translating gives CASSLALGANVLTF.

This rearrangement joins TRBV28 to TRBJ2-2; D is possibly TRBD1 (6 bases). This CDR3 is 14 amino acids long. V was pared by 10 bases and J by 4 bases, with 16 bases between. The germline CDR1 and CDR2 sequences are MDHEN and SYDVKM. CDR3 in amino acids: CATQTGISTGELFF. In DNA form, the CDR3 reads TGTGCCACCCAGACAGGAATATCCACCGGGGAGCTGTTTTTT.

The chain employs TRBV6-6 and TRBJ2-7; TRBD1 is a possible D gene (6 bases). The V and J ends lost 2 bases and 4 bases respectively, with 15 bases between them. This CDR3 has 15 residues. Looked up from germline, CDR1 is MNHNY and CDR2 is SVGAGI (reference sequence). CDR3 in amino acids: CASSYETGTNYEQYF. Written as DNA, the CDR3 is TGTGCCAGCAGTTACGAGACCGGGACAAATTACGAGCAGTACTTC.